This T cell receptor (beta chain) stems from a study of cytomegalovirus exposure and HLA in healthy donors. CDR3 size: 14 residues. V dropped 1 base and J dropped 2 bases, with 9 bases sitting between them. Germline V lookup: CDR1 SGHAT, CDR2 FQNNGV. Both 60 Vbeta primers and 13 Jbeta primers went into the PCR. The table came from immunoSEQ multiplex PCR; TCRdb's copy has only in-frame clones and leaves some out. The sample comprises roughly 140,000 clones, more than 75% of which are singletons, and roughly 3.6% rests with the top ten. This clone was seen a handful of times. This chain links TRBV11-2 with TRBJ2-7; D is undetermined. Material: PBMCs. This TCR was sampled from a human donor in good health. CDR3 sequence reads: CASSLVTVTYEQYF. CDR3 bases: TGTGCCAGCAGCTTAGTTACGGTGACCTACGAGCAGTACTTC.